One sample yielded the 32 T cell receptor beta chains listed below, sequenced in a study of regulatory T cells in long-lasting Graves disease. Library construction for TCR beta used iRepertoire HTBI primers and Arm-PCR of CDR3 regions. TCRdb re-derived calls from the multiplex PCR reads in MiXCR, one entry per CDR3 protein. Of about 300,000 distinct CDR3 sequences in the sample, 15% to 20% were seen once. Time point defined: newly diagnosed GD, antithyroid drugs for less than 3 months. After RNA was extracted from PBMCs, the TCR library was made from it. The sequences come from peripheral blood mononuclear cells (PBMCs), collected at new diagnosis, from a patient treated with antithyroid drugs. The receptors were sampled from a female donor with Graves disease.

In regard to this clonotype: A much larger clone is a single base away; this may be a read error. Lacking the conserved final phenylalanine or tryptophan, this CDR3 likely reflects a read error. The rearrangement uses TRBV11-3 and TRBJ2-1; 9 nucleotides agree with TRBD2. This CDR3 comprises 14 residues. Per the germline V gene, CDR1 is SGHNT and CDR2 is YENEEA. The trim removed 8 bases at V and 5 bases at J, leaving 7 bases unmatched. CDR3: CASEGRGGHNEQFS. Written as DNA, the CDR3 is TGTGCCAGCGAGGGGCGGGGGGGTCACAATGAGCAGTTCTCC.

There are many counts of this clonotype. The chain is built from TRBV5-1 and TRBJ1-1; 9 bases match TRBD1. The germline CDR1 and CDR2 sequences are SGHRS and YFSETQ. The CDR3 sequence is 15 residues long. The ends lost 4 bases at V and 1 base at J; junction bases unmatched: 5. DNA for the CDR3: TGCGCCAGCAGCGGAACGGGACAGGGGAACACTGAAGCTTTCTTT. Translating it yields CASSGTGQGNTEAFF.

This clonotype was detected only a few times. The rearrangement links TRBV6-1 to TRBJ2-7, with a weak D call TRBD2 (6 bases). The germline CDR1 and CDR2 sequences are MNHNS and SASEGT. Trimming took off 6 bases at V and 6 bases at J, with 15 bases between the two ends. The CDR3 loop spans 13 amino acids. The DNA for the CDR3 is TGTGCCAGCAGCCAACTCATGGGGGGCGAGCAGTACTTC. Amino acid sequence: CASSQLMGGEQYF.

This clonotype came up once. The chain links TRBV5-1 to TRBJ1-1; D is unresolved. V dropped 0 bases and J dropped 1 base, with 10 bases sitting between them. Germline V lookup: CDR1 SGHRS, CDR2 YFSETQ. The CDR3 is 15 amino acids. This CDR3 is CASSLDRPPNTEAFF. The DNA for the CDR3 is TGCGCCAGCAGCTTGGATCGACCACCGAACACTGAAGCTTTCTTT.

This clonotype came up a few times. This chain uses TRBV6-1 with TRBJ2-7, with 11 bases fitting TRBD1. From germline, CDR1 is MNHNS and CDR2 SASEGT. CDR3 length equals 16 residues. V lost 2 bases and J lost 3; bases outside the gene matches: 6. CDR3 in DNA: TGTGCCAGCAGTGAACAATCCGGGACAGGGGGCTACGAGCAGTACTTC. It translates to CASSEQSGTGGYEQYF.

In the case of this clonotype: A much larger clone lies a single base off, so this may be a read error. The genes are TRBV10-3 and TRBJ1-2; D might be TRBD1 (5 bases). The germline gives CDR1 ENHRY, CDR2 SYGVKD. The CDR3 runs to 15 residues. The CDR3 sequence: CASSEAWDGGYGYTF. CDR3 DNA: TGTGCCAGCAGTGAAGCTTGGGACGGGGGTTACGGCTACACCTTC.

This chain uses TRBV5-1 with TRBJ2-3, with 13 bases identical to TRBD2. Germline loops: CDR1 SGHRS, CDR2 YFSETQ. V shed 3 bases, J shed 5 bases, and the junction held 9 bases outside the gene matches. The CDR3 contains 17 residues. The CDR3 DNA sequence: TGCGCCAGCAGCTCTCGACTGGGACTAGCGGGATTAGATACGCAGTATTTT. Its translation: CASSSRLGLAGLDTQYF.

This clonotype was counted at least ten times. The genes are TRBV4-1 and TRBJ1-6; 8 nucleotides agree with TRBD1. The germline CDR1 and CDR2 sequences are MGHRA and YSYEKL. This CDR3 contains 14 residues. The junction had 1 base not matched to a gene; V was cut back by 1 base and J by 8 bases. CDR3 DNA: TGCGCCAGCAGCCAAGCGACAGGGGATTCACCCCTCCACTTT. Encoded protein: CASSQATGDSPLHF.

To note about this clonotype: This could be a read error, since a much larger clone is one nucleotide away. This chain joins TRBV6-5 and TRBJ2-7; weak D call: TRBD2 (6 bases). The germline V gene has CDR1 MNHEY and CDR2 SVGAGI. This CDR3 has 14 amino acids. CDR3 bases: TGTGCCGGCAGTTATGGTCTGACTAGTGCCGAGCAGTACTTC. Protein product: CAGSYGLTSAEQYF.

V is TRBV3-1 and J is TRBJ2-3; weak D call: TRBD2 (5 bases). This CDR3 contains 16 residues. The V end was cut by 4 bases, the J end by 1 base, with 15 bases between. The germline V gene encodes CDR1 LGHDT and CDR2 YNNKEL (reference sequence). The CDR3 sequence is CASSPTGVVGTDTQYF. The CDR3 nucleotides are TGTGCCAGCAGCCCGACCGGGGTCGTCGGCACAGATACGCAGTATTTT.

The table lists this clonotype with many counts. V usage is TRBV19 and J usage is TRBJ2-7; 8 nucleotides align to TRBD2. The CDR3 has 14 amino acids. The V gene end was trimmed by 3 bases and the J gene end by 5 bases; junction bases not matched to a gene: 6. Germline lookup yields CDR1 LNHDA and CDR2 SQIVND (reference sequence). CDR3 loop: CASSIRGGVDEQYF. CDR3 nucleotides: TGTGCCAGTAGTATCCGGGGGGGAGTAGACGAGCAGTACTTC.

Ten or more counts support this clonotype. This rearrangement joins TRBV10-3 to TRBJ2-3, with 9 bases lining up with TRBD2. This CDR3 contains 18 residues. Germline-derived CDR1 and CDR2 are ENHRY and SYGVKD. The V and J ends lost 3 bases and 0 bases, in that order; junction bases with no gene match: 10. The CDR3 protein is CAISDFLAGKGSTDTQYF. CDR3 nucleotides: TGTGCCATCAGTGATTTCCTAGCGGGAAAGGGAAGCACAGATACGCAGTATTTT.

On this clonotype itself: A much larger clone differs from this one at a single base, so this may be a read error. In this CDR3 the conserved last residue, phenylalanine or tryptophan, is missing, so a read error is likely. The chain couples TRBV11-3 to TRBJ1-3; no clear D gene. CDR1 and CDR2 from the germline V gene are SGHNT and YENEEA. Deletions cut 7 bases from V and 2 bases from J, with 9 bases between. The CDR3 length is 13 residues. The DNA for the CDR3 is TGTGCCAGCAACGGCAACACTGGAAACACCATATATTGT. It encodes CASNGNTGNTIYC.

This clonotype was seen a few times. The V call is TRBV9, the J call TRBJ2-3; 11 bases are a match to TRBD1. The tail of the sequence fits TRBJ2-5 better, so the J call may be wrong. Looked up from germline, CDR1 is SGDLS and CDR2 is YYNGEE. The CDR3 is made up of 16 amino acids. CDR3 DNA sequence: TGTGCCAGCAGCCCCCGCCCGGACAGGGGGCTAGAGACCCAGTACTTC. Amino acid sequence: CASSPRPDRGLETQYF.

Only one count was recorded for this clonotype. V usage is TRBV18 and J usage is TRBJ1-5, with a weak D call TRBD1 (6 bases). This CDR3 has 14 residues. Per the germline V gene, CDR1 is KGHSH and CDR2 is LQKENI. V lost 4 bases and J lost 0, with 7 bases in between. The CDR3 region is CASSRQDSNQPQHF. DNA for the CDR3: TGTGCCAGCTCACGACAGGATAGCAATCAGCCCCAGCATTTT.

The chain has TRBV29-1 and TRBJ2-7; D unclear. CDR1 and CDR2 from the germline V gene are SQVTM and ANQGSEA. V was shortened by 6 bases and J by 4 bases, with 22 bases between the two germline ends. The CDR3 is 15 residues long. CDR3 region: CSVSLGWVSPYEQYF. The CDR3 DNA reads as TGCAGCGTGAGCCTCGGGTGGGTTAGCCCTTACGAGCAGTACTTC.

The chain employs TRBV7-6 and TRBJ2-1; 9 bases line up with TRBD2. Trimming removed 1 base from V and 3 bases from J; junction bases left unmatched: 4. This CDR3 has 16 residues. CDR1 is SGHVS and CDR2 is FNYEAQ in the germline V gene. CDR3 in amino acids: CASSLETSGFYNEQFF. As DNA, the CDR3 is TGTGCCAGCAGCTTAGAAACTAGCGGGTTCTACAATGAGCAGTTCTTC.

This clonotype was counted ten times or more. The CDR3 here is CASSQPDYNSPLHF. CDR3 coding DNA: TGTGCCAGCAGCCAACCGGATTATAATTCACCCCTCCACTTT. J is TRBJ1-6 and V is TRBV14; D is uncertain. There are 14 residues in the CDR3. The germline gives CDR1 SGHDN, CDR2 FVKESK. The V end was cut by 2 bases, the J end by 4 bases, with 6 bases between.

Details on this clonotype: This could be a read error, since a much larger clone is one nucleotide away. V is TRBV11-1 and J is TRBJ2-1, with 10 positions matching TRBD1. The V gene's germline CDR1 is SGHAT and CDR2 FQDESV (reference sequence). The CDR3 covers 17 residues. CDR3 coding DNA: TGTGCCAGCAGACCGGACAGGGGGGTTCGGGGAGGCGATGAGCGGTTCTTC. Translated, it gives CASRPDRGVRGGDERFF.

This clonotype was observed at least ten times. The chain recombines TRBV5-1 with TRBJ2-7; TRBD1 matches at 8 bases. The CDR3 contains 14 residues. V was pared by 4 bases and J by 5 bases, with 8 bases of the junction left unmatched. CDR1 and CDR2 (germline): SGHRS, YFSETQ. The CDR3 here is CASSQSTGVDEQYF. The CDR3 DNA follows: TGCGCCAGCAGCCAATCGACAGGGGTCGACGAGCAGTACTTC.

Ten or more counts support this clonotype. CDR3 nucleotides: TGTGCCAGGAAAAGGTCGCCCGGGCCGTCGCTACTTTCAGGGCTCGGGTCAGATACGCAGTATTTT. Translating gives CARKRSPGPSLLSGLGSDTQYF. The V gene is TRBV2, the J gene TRBJ2-3; weak D call: TRBD1 (5 bases). This CDR3 is built from 22 residues. V shed 9 bases and J shed 4 bases, with 41 bases lying between them. Germline lookup yields CDR1 SNHLY and CDR2 FYNNEI. The full variable domain, completed using reference TRBV2 and TRBJ2-3, is EPEVTQTPSHQVTQMGQEVILRCVPISNHLYFYWYRQILGQKVEFLVSFYNNEISEKSEIFDDQFSVERPDGSNFTLKIRSTKLEDSAMYFCARKRSPGPSLLSGLGSDTQYFGPGTRLTVL.

Concerning this clonotype itself: This probably arose from a read error, given a far larger clone one base away. This chain joins TRBV7-9 and TRBJ2-1; D gene uncertain. Germline assignment: CDR1 SEHNR and CDR2 FQNEAQ (reference sequence). V gave up 1 base and J gave up 8 bases, with 12 bases separating them. The CDR3 is 14 residues long. As DNA, the CDR3 is TGTGCCAGCAGCTTAGGGCCAGCTTTCGATGAGCAGTTCTTC. Translating it yields CASSLGPAFDEQFF.

This clonotype was seen only a few times. The rearrangement uses TRBV20-1 and TRBJ1-1; TRBD1 might be the D (5 bases). Germline-derived CDR1 and CDR2 are DFQATT and SNEGSKA (reference sequence). With 5 bases removed from V and 0 bases from J, the gap between germline ends came to 13 bases. This CDR3 spans 14 amino acids. CDR3 nucleotide sequence: TGCAGTGCTGGGGGGAAGTGGATGAACACTGAAGCTTTCTTT. Amino acids: CSAGGKWMNTEAFF.

Many counts were recorded for this clonotype. The DNA for the CDR3 is TGCGCCAGCAGCCAGGAGGAGCGGGAGGGAGTCGAGCAGTACTTC. Protein: CASSQEEREGVEQYF. This chain connects TRBV4-1 to TRBJ2-7; 10 nucleotides line up with TRBD2. There are 15 residues in the CDR3. The V gene end was trimmed by 3 bases and the J gene end by 6 bases; junction bases not matched to a gene: 8. CDR1 MGHRA and CDR2 YSYEKL come from the germline V gene.

This clonotype was observed a handful of times. The genes are TRBV9 and TRBJ2-7; 9 nucleotides agree with TRBD2. Germline loops: CDR1 SGDLS, CDR2 YYNGEE. The trim removed 0 bases at V and 3 bases at J, leaving 4 bases unmatched. The CDR3 has 15 amino acids. CDR3 region: CASSVAGSGSYEQYF. The CDR3 region has the DNA TGTGCCAGCAGCGTAGCTGGTAGCGGGAGCTACGAGCAGTACTTC.

This clonotype was detected ten times or more. The J gene is TRBJ1-3, the V gene TRBV25-1, with unresolved D. The CDR3 loop spans 13 amino acids. V was cut by 2 bases and J by 4 bases, with 6 bases left in between. CDR1 MGHDK and CDR2 SYGVNS come from the germline V gene. The CDR3 protein is CASSELGGNTIYF. CDR3 in DNA: TGTGCCAGCAGTGAACTAGGGGGAAACACCATATATTTT.

This clonotype was recorded many times. This chain links TRBV29-1 with TRBJ2-3; D is ambiguous. There are 12 residues in the CDR3. The V end was cut by 6 bases, the J end by 5 bases, with 12 bases between. CDR1 and CDR2 (germline): SQVTM, ANQGSEA. This CDR3 is CSVRRPGDTQYF. For the CDR3, the DNA is TGCAGCGTCCGACGACCTGGAGATACGCAGTATTTT.

This clonotype was seen a handful of times. The rearrangement joins TRBV5-6 to TRBJ2-2; the match to TRBD2 covers 10 bases. Germline-derived CDR1 and CDR2 are SGHDT and YYEEEE. This CDR3 has 18 amino acids. V lost 6 bases to trimming and J lost 2 bases; unmatched junction nucleotides: 13. CDR3 residues: CASTQASALAGNTGELFF. The CDR3 DNA follows: TGTGCCAGCACCCAAGCCTCAGCACTAGCGGGAAACACCGGGGAGCTGTTTTTT. The variable domain in full, completed from reference TRBV5-6 and TRBJ2-2, reads DAGVTQSPTHLIKTRGQQVTLRCSPKSGHDTVSWYQQALGQGPQFIFQYYEEEERQRGNFPDRFSGHQFPNYSSELNVNALLLGDSALYLCASTQASALAGNTGELFFGEGSRLTVL.

There are a few counts of this clonotype. CDR3 sequence (DNA): TGTGCCAGCAGTGACCCCGCGCCCACAGATACGCAGTATTTT. Residues: CASSDPAPTDTQYF. V is TRBV6-4 and J is TRBJ2-3, with D unclear. Trimming removed 2 bases at V and 2 bases at J, with 8 bases between. The germline CDR1 and CDR2 sequences are MRHNA and SNTAGT. This CDR3 contains 14 residues.

In regard to this clonotype: This probably arose from a read error, given a far larger clone one base away. The V gene is TRBV7-9, the J gene TRBJ2-3; 12 bases agree with TRBD2. The CDR3 totals 18 residues. V shed 5 bases and J 4 bases; nucleotides not matched to a gene: 13. Germline loops: CDR1 SEHNR, CDR2 FQNEAQ (reference sequence). The CDR3 is CASSRNGASGRVADTQYF. CDR3 DNA: TGTGCCAGCAGCCGAAATGGGGCTAGCGGGAGGGTTGCAGATACGCAGTATTTT.

Ten or more counts support this clonotype. The rearrangement joins TRBV19 to TRBJ2-7, with TRBD1 matching over 10 bases. The CDR3 is 15 residues long. V lost 5 bases and J lost 5; bases outside the gene matches: 9. Germline lookup yields CDR1 LNHDA and CDR2 SQIVND (reference sequence). CDR3 amino acids: CASSDPGTGVHEQYF. CDR3 coding DNA: TGTGCCAGTAGTGATCCCGGGACAGGGGTCCACGAGCAGTACTTC.

This clonotype was counted between two and nine times. V is TRBV29-1 and J is TRBJ1-2, with 9 bases identical to TRBD1. CDR1 is SQVTM and CDR2 is ANQGSEA in the germline V gene. CDR3 length: 15 residues. Losses at the gene ends were 6 bases for V and 1 base for J; bases not matched to a gene: 9. The CDR3 DNA sequence: TGCAGCGTCGCGGGGGGACAGGGAAATAACTATGGCTACACCTTC. Residues: CSVAGGQGNNYGYTF.